This TCR beta chain was retrieved from a study of T cell repertoires in ileal Crohn's disease. Study at large: About half of patients got postoperative therapy: ten or so thiopurines, around 20 anti-TNF.

Remarks on this clone: Its antigen is not known.

The CDR3 extends over 14 amino acids. CDR1 and CDR2 (germline): SGHAT, FQDESV (reference sequence). Trimming left V 5 bases short and J 2 bases short, with 13 bases between. Assay: immunoSEQ multiplex PCR; the TCRdb copy retains only in-frame clones and omits some. This sample has more than 7,000 clones, with around 70% found just once. Study-wide results and caveats: Compared with non-smokers, active smokers at surgery showed more clonal expansions.

The time point was: neoterminal ileum biopsy at postoperative endoscopy, about 6 months after surgery. Sample: ileal tissue. The receptor comes from an adult with Crohn's disease. V and J are TRBV11-1 and TRBJ2-7; D gene uncertain. The CDR3 protein is CASSPPNRAYEQYF. The DNA for the CDR3 is TGTGCCAGCAGCCCACCCAACCGGGCCTACGAGCAGTACTTC. The complete variable domain, with remaining parts taken from reference TRBV11-1 and TRBJ2-7, reads EAEVAQSPRYKITEKSQAVAFWCDPISGHATLYWYRQILGQGPELLVQFQDESVVDDSQLPKDRFSAERLKGVDSTLKIQPAELGDSAMYLCASSPPNRAYEQYFGPGTRLTVT.